This T cell receptor beta chain was observed in a study of cytomegalovirus exposure and HLA in healthy donors. Study findings and constraints: In an earlier analysis, in around 590 donors, most V segments appeared productive either ~90% or ~30% of the time. Evidence from a later analysis indicated that most CMV-associated TCR beta chains looked HLA-restricted. A list of approximately 160 TCR beta chains associated with cytomegalovirus was given.

This clone showed up just once. Its antigen remains unknown. CDR1 is SGHNT, CDR2 YYREEE, per germline (reference sequence). The CDR3 is 17 amino acids. V shed 1 base and J 5 bases; nucleotides not matched to a gene: 12. PCR was performed using 60 Vbeta and 13 Jbeta primers. Study processing details: Approximately 83 million unique TCR beta chains, 9 million to 14 million shared, were counted in a later analysis. Libraries were prepared by immunoSEQ multiplex PCR; TCRdb keeps only in-frame clonotypes and omits some of them. V and J calls and clone size follow that table, whereas D and trimming were derived from the DNA. The sample consists of 110,000 to 150,000 clones, around three quarters of them appearing once.

The rearrangement links TRBV5-4 to TRBJ2-5, with 9 bases aligning to TRBD1. The receptor was derived from a woman aged 60-75 years in good health and CMV-seropositive. The source material was PBMCs. CDR3 in amino acids: CASSLTTGGWVAETQYF. The DNA of the CDR3 is TGTGCCAGCAGCTTGACGACAGGGGGTTGGGTAGCGGAGACCCAGTACTTC. Variable domain in full (rest from reference TRBV5-4 and TRBJ2-5): ETGVTQSPTHLIKTRGQQVTLRCSSQSGHNTVSWYQQALGQGPQFIFQYYREEENGRGNFPPRFSGLQFPNYSSELNVNALELDDSALYLCASSLTTGGWVAETQYFGPGTRLLVL.